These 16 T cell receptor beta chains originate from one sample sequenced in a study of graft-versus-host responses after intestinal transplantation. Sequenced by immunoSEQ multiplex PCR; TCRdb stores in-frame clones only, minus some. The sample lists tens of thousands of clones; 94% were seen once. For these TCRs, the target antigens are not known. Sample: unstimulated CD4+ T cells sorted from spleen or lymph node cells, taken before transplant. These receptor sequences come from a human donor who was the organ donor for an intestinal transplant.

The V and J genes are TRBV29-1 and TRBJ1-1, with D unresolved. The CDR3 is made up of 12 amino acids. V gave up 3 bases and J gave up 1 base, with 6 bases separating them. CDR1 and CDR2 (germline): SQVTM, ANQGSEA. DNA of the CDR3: TGCAGCGTTGACGACCGGAACACTGAAGCTTTCTTT. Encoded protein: CSVDDRNTEAFF.

The CDR3 spells CASTYSSNYGYTF. The CDR3 DNA reads as TGCGCCAGCACTTACAGCTCTAACTATGGCTACACCTTC. The rearrangement uses TRBV10-2 and TRBJ1-2; D is unclear. Trimming cost V 7 bases and J 0 bases, with 9 bases left between them. The CDR3 runs 13 residues. Germline-derived CDR1 and CDR2 are WSHSY and SAAADI.

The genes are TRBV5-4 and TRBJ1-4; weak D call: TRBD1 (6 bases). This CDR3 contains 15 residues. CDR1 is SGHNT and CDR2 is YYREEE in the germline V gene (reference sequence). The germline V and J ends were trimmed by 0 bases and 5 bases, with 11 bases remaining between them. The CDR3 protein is CASSLGRGSNEKLFF. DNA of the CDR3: TGTGCCAGCAGCTTGGGGAGGGGGTCAAATGAAAAACTGTTTTTT.

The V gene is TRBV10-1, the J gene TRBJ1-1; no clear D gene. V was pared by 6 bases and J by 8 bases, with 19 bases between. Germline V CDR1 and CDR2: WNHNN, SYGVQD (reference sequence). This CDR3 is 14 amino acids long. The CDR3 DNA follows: TGCGCCAGCAGAGATGACCAGCCATCCTCCGAAGCTTTCTTT. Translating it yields CASRDDQPSSEAFF.

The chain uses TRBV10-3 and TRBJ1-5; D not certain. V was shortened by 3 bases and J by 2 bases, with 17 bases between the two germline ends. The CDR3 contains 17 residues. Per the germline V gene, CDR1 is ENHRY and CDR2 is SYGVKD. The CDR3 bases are TGTGCCATCAGTGACCGAGGACCGAGTGTAGGCAATCAGCCCCAGCATTTT. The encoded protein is CAISDRGPSVGNQPQHF.

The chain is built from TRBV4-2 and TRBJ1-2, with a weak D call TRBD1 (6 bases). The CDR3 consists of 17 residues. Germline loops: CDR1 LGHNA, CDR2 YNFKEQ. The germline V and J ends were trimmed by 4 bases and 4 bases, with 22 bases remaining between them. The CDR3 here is CASSRGNMDSRSYGYTF. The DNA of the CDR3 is TGTGCCAGCAGCCGCGGGAATATGGACAGCCGGAGCTATGGCTACACCTTC.

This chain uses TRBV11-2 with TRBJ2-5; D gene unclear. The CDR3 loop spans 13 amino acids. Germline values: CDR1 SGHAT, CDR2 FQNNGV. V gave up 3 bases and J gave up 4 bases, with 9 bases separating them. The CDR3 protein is CASSLAIIETQYF. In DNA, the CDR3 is TGTGCCAGCAGCTTGGCGATTATAGAGACCCAGTACTTC.

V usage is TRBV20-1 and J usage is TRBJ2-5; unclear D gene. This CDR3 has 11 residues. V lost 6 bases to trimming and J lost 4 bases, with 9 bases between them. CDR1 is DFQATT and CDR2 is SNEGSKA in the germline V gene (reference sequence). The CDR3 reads CSALLGETQYF. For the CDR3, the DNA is TGCAGTGCCCTCTTGGGAGAGACCCAGTACTTC.

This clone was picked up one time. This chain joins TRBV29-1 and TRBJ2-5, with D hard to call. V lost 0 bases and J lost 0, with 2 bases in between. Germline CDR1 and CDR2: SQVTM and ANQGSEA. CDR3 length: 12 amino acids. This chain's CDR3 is CSVEENQETQYF. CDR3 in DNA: TGCAGCGTTGAAGAAAACCAAGAGACCCAGTACTTC. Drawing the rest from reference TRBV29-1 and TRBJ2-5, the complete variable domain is SAVISQKPSRDICQRGTSLTIQCQVDSQVTMMFWYRQQPGQSLTLIATANQGSEATYESGFVIDKFPISRPNLTFSTLTVSNMSPEDSSIYLCSVEENQETQYFGPGTRLLVL.

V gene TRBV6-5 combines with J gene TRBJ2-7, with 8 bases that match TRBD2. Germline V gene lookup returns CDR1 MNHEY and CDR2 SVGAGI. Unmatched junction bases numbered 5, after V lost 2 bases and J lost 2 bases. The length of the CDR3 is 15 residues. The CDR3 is CASSYGRGGTYEQYF. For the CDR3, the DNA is TGTGCCAGCAGTTACGGCCGGGGGGGCACCTACGAGCAGTACTTC.

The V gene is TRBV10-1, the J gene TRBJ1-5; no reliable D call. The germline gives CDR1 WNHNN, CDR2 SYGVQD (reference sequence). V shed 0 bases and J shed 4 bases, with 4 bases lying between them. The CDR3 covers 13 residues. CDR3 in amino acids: CASSESGNQPQHF. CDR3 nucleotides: TGCGCCAGCAGTGAGTCCGGGAATCAGCCCCAGCATTTT.

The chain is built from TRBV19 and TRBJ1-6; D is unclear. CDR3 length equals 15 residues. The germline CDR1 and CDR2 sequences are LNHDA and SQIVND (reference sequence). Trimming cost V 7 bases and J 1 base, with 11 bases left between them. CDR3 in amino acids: CASKALGSYNSPLHF. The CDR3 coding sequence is TGTGCCAGTAAGGCCCTGGGGTCCTATAATTCACCCCTCCACTTT.

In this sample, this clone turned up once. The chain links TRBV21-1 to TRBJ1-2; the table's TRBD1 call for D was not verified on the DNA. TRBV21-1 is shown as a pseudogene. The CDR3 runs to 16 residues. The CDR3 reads CASSKDRQGRKNGYTF. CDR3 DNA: TGTGCCAGCAGCAAAGATAGGCAGGGGCGTAAGAATGGCTACACCTTC.

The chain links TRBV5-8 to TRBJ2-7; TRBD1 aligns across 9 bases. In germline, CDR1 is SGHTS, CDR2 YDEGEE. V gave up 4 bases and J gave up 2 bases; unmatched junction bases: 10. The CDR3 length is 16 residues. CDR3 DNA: TGTGCCAGCAGCGGCCGGGACAGGGTTTCTGCCTACGAGCAGTACTTC. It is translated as CASSGRDRVSAYEQYF.

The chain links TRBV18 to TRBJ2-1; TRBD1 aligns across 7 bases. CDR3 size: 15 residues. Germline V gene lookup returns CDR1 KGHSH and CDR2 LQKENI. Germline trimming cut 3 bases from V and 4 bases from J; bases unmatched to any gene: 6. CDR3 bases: TGTGCCAGCTCACCCGGGACAGTCCTTTACAATGAGCAGTTCTTC. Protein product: CASSPGTVLYNEQFF.

CDR3 amino acids: CASHRGDRNTGELFF. As DNA, the CDR3 is TGTGCCAGCCACCGGGGGGACAGGAACACCGGGGAGCTGTTTTTT. The chain links TRBV7-3 to TRBJ2-2; D possibly matches TRBD1 or TRBD2 (7 bases each). This CDR3 spans 15 amino acids. Germline V gene lookup returns CDR1 SGHTA and CDR2 FQGTGA. V was cut by 8 bases and J by 1 base, with 14 bases left in between.